The 24 T cell receptor beta chains below all came from one sample that was sequenced in a study of T cells in women clearing cervical HPV infection. Method: immunoSEQ multiplex PCR; TCRdb's copy keeps in-frame clones and lacks some. This specimen shows approximately 37,000 clones; the ten leading clones hold 4.5% to 6%. The source material was blood buffy coat. The source of these receptors is a woman aged 18-69 years with a cervical HPV16 infection that either progressed to CIN3+ or cleared (not recorded which).

In regard to this clone: The sequence runs out 3 residues before the end of the CDR3; the remainder is reconstructed from the germline J gene. This sequence joins TRBV7-3 and TRBJ2-1, with 14 bases matching TRBD2. With 3 bases clipped from V and 2 bases from J, the junction kept 6 bases outside the gene matches. Germline V CDR1 and CDR2: SGHTA, FQGTGA. This CDR3 is 18 amino acids long. The CDR3 region is CASSLLGLAGGAYNEQFF. CDR3 bases read: TGTGCCAGCAGCTTGTTAGGACTAGCGGGAGGTGCCTACAATGAG.

Points on this clone: The sequenced fragment ends 3 residues before the CDR3 boundary, so the rest is inferred from the germline J gene. This chain connects TRBV19 to TRBJ1-3; 10 nucleotides line up with TRBD1. The CDR3 is made up of 13 amino acids. The germline CDR1 and CDR2 sequences are LNHDA and SQIVND (reference sequence). Trimming cost V 9 bases and J 6 bases; bases outside gene matches: 5. The CDR3 is CASRDRGSNTIYF. CDR3 DNA, as far as it was read: TGTGCCAGCCGGGACAGGGGATCAAACACC.

Points on this clone: From the germline J gene comes the end of the CDR3, since the read stops 3 residues before it. J is TRBJ2-7 and V is TRBV27; D is perhaps TRBD2 (6 bases). CDR3 length equals 15 residues. V dropped 0 bases and J dropped 3 bases, with 12 bases sitting between them. The germline gives CDR1 MNHEY, CDR2 SMNVEV (reference sequence). The covered CDR3 bases are TGTGCCAGCAGTTTATCGAGCGGGTTAGACTACGAG. Residues: CASSLSSGLDYE. From start to end, the CDR3 is CASSLSSGLDYEQYF.

A word on this clone: The CDR3 end falls 3 residues outside the read, so it is completed with the germline J gene. This chain uses TRBV7-2 with TRBJ1-2; weak D call: TRBD1 (6 bases). Trimming cost V 1 base and J 5 bases, with 11 bases left between them. In germline, CDR1 is SGHTA, CDR2 FQGNSA. CDR3 length equals 14 residues. CDR3 sequence: CASSLDPRGYGYTF. Partial CDR3 DNA: TGTGCCAGCAGCTTAGATCCCAGGGGTTATGGC.

With respect to this clone: The observed sequence ends 3 residues before the CDR3 terminus, with the missing tail filled in from the germline J gene. The chain is built from TRBV5-1 and TRBJ2-1; 10 bases are shared with TRBD2. The CDR3 loop spans 14 amino acids. Per germline, CDR1 SGHRS and CDR2 YFSETQ. Trimming cost V 8 bases and J 6 bases; bases outside gene matches: 8. Here the CDR3 reads CASCLAGDTNEQFF. The covered CDR3 bases are TGCGCCAGTTGCCTAGCGGGAGATACCAATGAG.

As concerns this clone: Read sequence stops 3 residues before the CDR3 end, and the germline J gene provides the missing end. V is TRBV28 and J is TRBJ2-1, with 11 bases that match TRBD2. V gave up 7 bases and J gave up 3 bases; unmatched junction bases: 11. CDR3 length: 17 amino acids. CDR1 MDHEN and CDR2 SYDVKM come from the germline V gene. The CDR3 loop is CASTMGLAGGVYNEQFF. The CDR3 DNA, read in part, is TGTGCCAGCACCATGGGGCTAGCGGGAGGCGTCTACAATGAG. Using reference TRBV28 and TRBJ2-1 for the parts outside the CDR3, the full variable domain is DVKVTQSSRYLVKRTGEKVFLECVQDMDHENMFWYRQDPGLGLRLIYFSYDVKMKEKGDIPEGYSVSREKKERFSLILESASTNQTSMYLCASTMGLAGGVYNEQFFGPGTRLTVL.

In regard to this clone: The read comes to an end 3 residues before the CDR3 does, leaving the germline J gene to fill in the end. The chain links TRBV19 to TRBJ2-7, with TRBD1 as a possible D gene (6 bases). Trimming removed 3 bases at V and 4 bases at J, with 10 bases between. Per germline, CDR1 LNHDA and CDR2 SQIVND (reference sequence). The CDR3 has 13 amino acids. CDR3 bases read: TGTGCCAGTAGTATCCAGGGGCTATACGAG. Translation gives CASSIQGLYE. The whole CDR3 protein reads CASSIQGLYEQYF.

To note about this clone: The observed sequence ends 3 residues before the CDR3 terminus, with the missing tail filled in from the germline J gene. The rearrangement uses TRBV24-1 and TRBJ1-5; D is perhaps TRBD1 (5 bases). This CDR3 region has 15 residues. V was shortened by 4 bases and J by 4 bases, with 13 bases between the two germline ends. CDR1 and CDR2 (germline): KGHDR, SFDVKD. This CDR3 reads CATSEWGGGNQPQHF. The sequenced CDR3 bases are TGTGCCACCAGTGAGTGGGGGGGTGGAAATCAGCCC.

About this clone: The read is 3 residues too short to cover the CDR3 end, so that end is filled in from the germline J gene. V is TRBV29-1 and J is TRBJ2-5, with TRBD2 matching over 15 bases. The CDR3 consists of 17 residues. Germline V CDR1 and CDR2: SQVTM, ANQGSEA. The V gene end was trimmed by 7 bases and the J gene end by 4 bases; junction bases not matched to a gene: 13. CDR3 DNA, as far as it was read: TGCAGCGCGACCTCCGGGACTAGCGGGAGGAGAGGAGAGACC. Its protein is CSATSGTSGRRGET. The complete CDR3 reads CSATSGTSGRRGETQYF.

About this clone: Read coverage stops 3 residues before the CDR3 terminus; the germline J gene supplies the remainder. The chain uses TRBV2 and TRBJ2-2; 7 positions match TRBD1. This CDR3 has 15 amino acids. V was pared by 4 bases and J by 4 bases, with 6 bases of the junction left unmatched. From germline, CDR1 is SNHLY and CDR2 FYNNEI. The part of the CDR3 DNA that was read is TGTGCCAGCAGTGTTTCAGGGGGTGGCACCGGGGAG. Protein product: CASSVSGGGTGE. The CDR3 in full is CASSVSGGGTGELFF.

A word on this clone: The read comes to an end 3 residues before the CDR3 does, leaving the germline J gene to fill in the end. Distinct nucleotide sequences in the sample also encode this CDR3. V and J are TRBV29-1 and TRBJ2-7, with 9 bases identical to TRBD1. The CDR3 spans 11 residues. Germline V CDR1 and CDR2: SQVTM, ANQGSEA. The trim removed 6 bases at V and 5 bases at J, leaving 2 bases unmatched. The covered CDR3 bases are TGCAGCGTCGGACAGGGGAACGAG. Translating gives CSVGQGNE. The entire CDR3 is CSVGQGNEQYF.

Note on this clone: Coverage ceases 3 residues before the CDR3 finishes, and the germline J gene fills in the end. The chain combines TRBV18 with TRBJ1-3; 7 bases are shared with TRBD1. V was clipped by 3 bases and J by 4 bases; unmatched bases: 9. Germline loops: CDR1 KGHSH, CDR2 LQKENI. CDR3 length equals 16 residues. The DNA read from the CDR3 is TGTGCCAGCTCACCGGCGACAGGGTGGTCCGGAAACACC. Its protein product is CASSPATGWSGNT. The full CDR3 protein reads CASSPATGWSGNTIYF.

As concerns this clone: The sequenced fragment ends 3 residues before the CDR3 boundary, so the rest is inferred from the germline J gene. The chain joins TRBV20-1 to TRBJ2-1, with D possibly TRBD2 on 6 matching bases. This CDR3 contains 14 residues. The V gene's germline CDR1 is DFQATT and CDR2 SNEGSKA (reference sequence). V was cut by 1 base and J by 7 bases, with 14 bases left in between. CDR3 DNA (partial): TGCAGTGCTAGAGTCCCGGGACTCGATAATGAG. This sequence encodes CSARVPGLDNE. The CDR3 in full is CSARVPGLDNEQFF.

With respect to this clone: The CDR3 goes on 3 residues after the read ends, and that part is filled in from the germline J gene. The chain is built from TRBV13 and TRBJ1-4, with TRBD1 matching over 7 bases. Germline CDR1 and CDR2: PRHDT and FYEKMQ (reference sequence). The CDR3 length is 14 residues. Incomplete CDR3 DNA: TGTGCCAGCAGCGCGGACAGGCTACGGTCACCA. It encodes CASSADRLRSP. The whole CDR3 sequence is CASSADRLRSPLFF.

Worth noting for this clone: The read falls 3 residues short of the CDR3 end, and the missing part is taken from the germline J gene. The gene calls are TRBV9 and TRBJ2-7; 12 bases are shared with TRBD1. Germline V gives CDR1 SGDLS, CDR2 YYNGEE. Trimming removed 7 bases from V and 3 bases from J; junction bases left unmatched: 8. The CDR3 spans 15 residues. The chain's CDR3 is CASGQGTGGFYEQYF. Partial CDR3 DNA: TGTGCCAGCGGTCAGGGGACAGGGGGCTTCTACGAG.

Notes on this clone: With the read ending 3 residues before the CDR3 end, the germline J gene is used to fill in that end. The genes are TRBV18 and TRBJ2-6; D remains unclear. Germline lookup yields CDR1 KGHSH and CDR2 LQKENI. V lost 2 bases to trimming and J lost 2 bases, with 7 bases between them. The CDR3 extends over 15 amino acids. The CDR3 sequence is CASSPNRPGANVLTF. Partial CDR3 DNA: TGTGCCAGCTCACCAAACAGACCTGGGGCCAACGTC.

On this clone itself: Read coverage stops 3 residues before the CDR3 terminus; the germline J gene supplies the remainder. V and J are TRBV29-1 and TRBJ1-2; D remains ambiguous. The CDR3 extends over 11 amino acids. Germline-derived CDR1 and CDR2 are SQVTM and ANQGSEA. CDR3 DNA (partial): TGCAGCGTTGTGATGGGCCCGAGC. Protein: CSVVMGPS. The complete CDR3 reads CSVVMGPSYTF.

Comments on this clone: Read sequence stops 3 residues before the CDR3 end, and the germline J gene provides the missing end. The V and J genes are TRBV7-3 and TRBJ2-1, with 9 nucleotides matching TRBD2. Germline CDR1 is SGHTA and CDR2 is FQGTGA. The CDR3 has 15 amino acids. The V gene end was trimmed by 5 bases and the J gene end by 8 bases; junction bases not matched to a gene: 10. The sequenced part of the CDR3 DNA is TGTGCCAGCAGCCTAATGGGGGCGGGAGGGGATGAG. It translates to CASSLMGAGGDE. The entire CDR3 reads CASSLMGAGGDEQFF.

Concerning this clone itself: The read is 3 residues too short to cover the CDR3 end, so that end is filled in from the germline J gene. The chain links TRBV20-1 to TRBJ2-1; TRBD2 aligns across 9 bases. V trimming: 3 bases; J trimming: 4 bases; junction bases outside the gene matches: 4. This CDR3 comprises 14 residues. Germline lookup yields CDR1 DFQATT and CDR2 SNEGSKA (reference sequence). The DNA read from the CDR3 is TGCAGTGCTAGGCGGGAGGGCCTGTACAATGAG. Protein product: CSARREGLYNE. The CDR3 in full is CSARREGLYNEQFF.

Details on this clone: Read coverage stops 3 residues before the CDR3 terminus; the germline J gene supplies the remainder. The V gene is TRBV5-4, the J gene TRBJ2-7; 8 positions match TRBD2. The CDR3 runs 15 residues. The V gene's germline CDR1 is SGHNT and CDR2 YYREEE (reference sequence). V was clipped by 3 bases and J by 3 bases; unmatched bases: 8. CDR3: CASSWEGTRVYEQYF. CDR3 bases read: TGTGCCAGCAGCTGGGAAGGGACTAGAGTCTACGAG.

A note on this clone: The read terminates 3 residues ahead of where the CDR3 ends, so the germline J gene completes it. The J gene is TRBJ2-1, the V gene TRBV5-1, with D perhaps TRBD2 (5 bases). This CDR3 comprises 16 residues. CDR1 SGHRS and CDR2 YFSETQ come from the germline V gene. V dropped 0 bases and J dropped 3 bases, with 13 bases sitting between them. The sequenced CDR3 bases are TGCGCCAGCAGCTTGGGTAGCGAATGGTACTACAATGAG. It encodes CASSLGSEWYYNE. The full-length CDR3 reads as CASSLGSEWYYNEQFF.

Of note for this clone: Read coverage stops 3 residues before the CDR3 terminus; the germline J gene supplies the remainder. The chain is built from TRBV11-3 and TRBJ2-7; D might be TRBD2 (6 bases). CDR1 and CDR2 (germline): SGHNT, YENEEA. CDR3 size: 13 residues. The V end lost 5 bases, the J end lost 4 bases, and 12 bases lay between the germline ends. The sequenced part of the CDR3 DNA is TGTGCCAGCAGCGTGGGACTTGTGTACGAG. Translating gives CASSVGLVYE. The CDR3 in its entirety is CASSVGLVYEQYF.

Points on this clone: The read halts 3 residues ahead of the CDR3 end, with the missing end drawn from the germline J gene. The chain recombines TRBV6-1 with TRBJ2-5, with 7 bases matching TRBD1. V was clipped by 4 bases and J by 2 bases; unmatched bases: 1. CDR1 is MNHNS, CDR2 SASEGT, per germline. The CDR3 totals 13 residues. CDR3: CASSGTGQETQYF. The sequenced CDR3 bases are TGTGCCAGCAGTGGGACAGGACAAGAGACC.

Turning to this clone: The CDR3 extends 3 residues past the end of the read, so its final part is completed from the germline J gene. This chain connects TRBV28 to TRBJ1-2; perhaps TRBD1 as D (6 bases). The CDR3 is 15 amino acids. Trimming shortened V by 4 bases and J by 4 bases, and 16 bases separated the two germline ends. Germline lookup yields CDR1 MDHEN and CDR2 SYDVKM. Incomplete CDR3 DNA: TGTGCCAGCAGTTCCGGTCCCCGGACAGTCTATGGC. Protein: CASSSGPRTVYG. From start to end, the CDR3 is CASSSGPRTVYGYTF.